This TCR beta chain came from a study of shared clonotypes between healthy human individuals. General observations from the study: Naive CD4 clonotypes overlapped across a handful of donors at approximately 5.5%.

The CDR3 has 12 amino acids. V lost 8 bases and J lost 5, with 12 bases in between. Germline values: CDR1 LNHNV, CDR2 YYDKDF (reference sequence). Regarding this clone: Its specificity is unknown.

Each sorted subset replicate got 200 ng genomic DNA, 30,000 or so genomes. TCRdb's copy holds only in-frame clones and misses some; the assay was immunoSEQ multiplex PCR. The sample holds about 1.1 million clones, about 84% seen once. CD4+ cells underwent separation, giving CD45RA+ naive and CD45RA-negative memory subsets. The clonotype comes from a man between 18 and 29 years old in good health. Some clones in this sample may be carry-over from other donors' samples. The sequenced material came from memory CD4+ T cells from PBMCs. The subset denotes: CD45RA-negative fraction. V and J are TRBV15 and TRBJ1-1; no clear D. CDR3 loop: CATARLFTEAFF. In DNA form, the CDR3 reads TGTGCCACCGCAAGGCTGTTTACTGAAGCTTTCTTT.